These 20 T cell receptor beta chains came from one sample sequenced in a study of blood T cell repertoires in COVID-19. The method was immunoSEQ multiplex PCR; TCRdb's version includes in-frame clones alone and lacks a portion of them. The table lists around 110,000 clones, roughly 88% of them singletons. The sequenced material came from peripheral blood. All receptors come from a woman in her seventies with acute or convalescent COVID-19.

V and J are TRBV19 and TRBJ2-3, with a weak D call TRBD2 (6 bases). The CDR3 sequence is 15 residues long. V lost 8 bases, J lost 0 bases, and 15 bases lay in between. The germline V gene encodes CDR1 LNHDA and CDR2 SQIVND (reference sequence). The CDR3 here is CASGGNARSTDTQYF. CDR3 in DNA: TGTGCCAGTGGGGGGAACGCGCGAAGCACAGATACGCAGTATTTT.

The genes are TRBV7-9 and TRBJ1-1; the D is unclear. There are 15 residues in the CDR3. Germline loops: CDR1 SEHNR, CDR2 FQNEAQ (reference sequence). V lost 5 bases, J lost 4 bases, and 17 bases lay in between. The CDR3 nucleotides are TGTGCCAGCAGCCAAGATGAGAGGAGCGGCACTGAAGCTTTCTTT. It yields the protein CASSQDERSGTEAFF. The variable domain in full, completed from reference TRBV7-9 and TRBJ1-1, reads DTGVSQNPRHKITKRGQNVTFRCDPISEHNRLYWYRQTLGQGPEFLTYFQNEAQLEKSRLLSDRFSAERPKGSFSTLEIQRTEQGDSAMYLCASSQDERSGTEAFFGQGTRLTVV.

The CDR3 loop reads CASSFSGQGTDTQYF. Here the CDR3 DNA reads TGTGCCAGCAGCTTTTCGGGACAGGGTACAGATACGCAGTATTTT. The V and J genes are TRBV11-1 and TRBJ2-3, with 9 bases aligning to TRBD1. Per germline, CDR1 SGHAT and CDR2 FQDESV (reference sequence). Germline trimming cut 3 bases from V and 3 bases from J; bases unmatched to any gene: 4. This CDR3 is built from 15 residues. Combining the CDR3 with reference TRBV11-1 and TRBJ2-3 gives the whole variable domain EAEVAQSPRYKITEKSQAVAFWCDPISGHATLYWYRQILGQGPELLVQFQDESVVDDSQLPKDRFSAERLKGVDSTLKIQPAELGDSAMYLCASSFSGQGTDTQYFGPGTRLTVL.

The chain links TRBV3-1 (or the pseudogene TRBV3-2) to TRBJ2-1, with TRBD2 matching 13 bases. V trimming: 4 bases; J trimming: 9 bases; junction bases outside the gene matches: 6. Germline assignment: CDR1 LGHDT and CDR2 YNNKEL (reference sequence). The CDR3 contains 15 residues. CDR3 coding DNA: TGTGCCAGCAGCCGGACTAGCGGGAGACTCTCTGAGCAGTTCTTC. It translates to CASSRTSGRLSEQFF.

The CDR3 protein is CASSEVLTGGYTF. In DNA form, the CDR3 reads TGTGCCAGCAGTGAGGTGCTCACGGGGGGCTACACCTTC. The gene calls are TRBV2 and TRBJ1-2; D gene unclear. CDR1 is SNHLY and CDR2 is FYNNEI in the germline V gene. The CDR3 covers 13 residues. Trimming pared 3 bases from V and 8 bases from J, leaving 13 bases between.

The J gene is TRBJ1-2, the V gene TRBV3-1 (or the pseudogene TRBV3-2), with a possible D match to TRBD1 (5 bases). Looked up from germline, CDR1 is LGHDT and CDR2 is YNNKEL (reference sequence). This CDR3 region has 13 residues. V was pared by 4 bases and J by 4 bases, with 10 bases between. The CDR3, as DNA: TGTGCCAGCAGCCCTAGACAGCTCTATGGCTACACCTTC. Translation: CASSPRQLYGYTF.

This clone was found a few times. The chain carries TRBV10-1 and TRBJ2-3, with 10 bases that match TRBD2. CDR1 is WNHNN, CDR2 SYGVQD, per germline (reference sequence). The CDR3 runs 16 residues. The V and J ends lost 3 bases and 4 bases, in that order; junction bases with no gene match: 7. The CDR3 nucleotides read TGCGCCAGCAGTGACCGGGCTAGCGGGAGTCCAGATACGCAGTATTTT. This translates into CASSDRASGSPDTQYF.

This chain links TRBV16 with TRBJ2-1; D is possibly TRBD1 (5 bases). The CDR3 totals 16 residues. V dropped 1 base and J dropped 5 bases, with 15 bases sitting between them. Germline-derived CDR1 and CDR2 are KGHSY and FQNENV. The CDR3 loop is CASSQYSQEPDNEQFF. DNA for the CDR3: TGTGCCAGCAGCCAATATTCACAGGAGCCAGACAATGAGCAGTTCTTC.

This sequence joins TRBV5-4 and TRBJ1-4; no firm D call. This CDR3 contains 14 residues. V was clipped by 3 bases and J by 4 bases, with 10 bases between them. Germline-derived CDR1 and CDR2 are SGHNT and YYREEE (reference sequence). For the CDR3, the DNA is TGTGCCAGCAGCTCCGGAGGGATTAATGAAAAACTGTTTTTT. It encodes CASSSGGINEKLFF.

CDR3 protein: CASSSRQVSSYNEQFF. The CDR3, as DNA: TGTGCCAGCAGCTCGAGACAGGTTAGCTCCTACAATGAGCAGTTCTTC. The rearrangement joins TRBV11-3 to TRBJ2-1; TRBD1 might be the D (6 bases). The V end lost 4 bases, the J end lost 0 bases, and 13 bases lay between the germline ends. Germline V gene data show CDR1 as SGHNT and CDR2 as YENEEA. CDR3 length equals 16 residues. The whole variable domain, filled in from reference TRBV11-3 and TRBJ2-1, reads EAGVVQSPRYKIIEKKQPVAFWCNPISGHNTLYWYLQNLGQGPELLIRYENEEAVDDSQLPKDRFSAERLKGVDSTLKIQPAELGDSAVYLCASSSRQVSSYNEQFFGPGTRLTVL.

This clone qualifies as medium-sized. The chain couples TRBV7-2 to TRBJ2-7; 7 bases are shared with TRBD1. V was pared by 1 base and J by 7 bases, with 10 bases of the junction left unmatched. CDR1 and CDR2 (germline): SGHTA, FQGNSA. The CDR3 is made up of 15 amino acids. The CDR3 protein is CASSLGVNRGGEQYF. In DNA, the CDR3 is TGTGCCAGCAGCTTAGGCGTAAACAGGGGTGGGGAGCAGTACTTC.

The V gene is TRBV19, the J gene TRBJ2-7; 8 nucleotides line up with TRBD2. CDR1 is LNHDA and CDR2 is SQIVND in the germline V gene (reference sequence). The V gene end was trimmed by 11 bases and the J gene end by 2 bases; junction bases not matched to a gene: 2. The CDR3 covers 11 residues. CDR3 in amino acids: CASGLAYEQYF. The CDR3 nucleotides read TGTGCCTCGGGACTAGCCTACGAGCAGTACTTC.

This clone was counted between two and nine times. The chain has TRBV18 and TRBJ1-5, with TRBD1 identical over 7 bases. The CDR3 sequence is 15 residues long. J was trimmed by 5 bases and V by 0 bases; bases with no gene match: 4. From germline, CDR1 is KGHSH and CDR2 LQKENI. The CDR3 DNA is TGTGCCAGCTCACCACCTAGACAGGGAGATCAGCCCCAGCATTTT. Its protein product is CASSPPRQGDQPQHF.

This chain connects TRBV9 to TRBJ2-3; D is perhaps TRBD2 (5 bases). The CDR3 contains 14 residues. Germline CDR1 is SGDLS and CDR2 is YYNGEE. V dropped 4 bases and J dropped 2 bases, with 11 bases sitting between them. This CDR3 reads CASSPGFFTDTQYF. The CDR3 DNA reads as TGTGCCAGCAGCCCGGGGTTTTTCACAGATACGCAGTATTTT.

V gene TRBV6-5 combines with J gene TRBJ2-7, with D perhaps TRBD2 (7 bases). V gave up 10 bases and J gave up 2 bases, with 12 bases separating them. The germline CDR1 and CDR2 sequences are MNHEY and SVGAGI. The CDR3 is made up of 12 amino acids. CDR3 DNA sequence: TGTGCCACAGGGGACTACCCCTACGAGCAGTACTTC. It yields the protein CATGDYPYEQYF.

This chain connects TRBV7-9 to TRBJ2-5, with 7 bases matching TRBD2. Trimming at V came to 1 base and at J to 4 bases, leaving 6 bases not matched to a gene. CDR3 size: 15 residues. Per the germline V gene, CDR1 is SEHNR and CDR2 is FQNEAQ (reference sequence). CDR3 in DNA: TGTGCCAGCAGCTTAGGCGGGAGTCAAGGAGAGACCCAGTACTTC. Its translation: CASSLGGSQGETQYF.

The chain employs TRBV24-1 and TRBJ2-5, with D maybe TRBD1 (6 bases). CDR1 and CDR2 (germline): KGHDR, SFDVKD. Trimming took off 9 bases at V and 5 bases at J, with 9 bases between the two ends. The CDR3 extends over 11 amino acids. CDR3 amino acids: CATEQGETQYF. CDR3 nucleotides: TGTGCCACCGAACAGGGTGAGACCCAGTACTTC.

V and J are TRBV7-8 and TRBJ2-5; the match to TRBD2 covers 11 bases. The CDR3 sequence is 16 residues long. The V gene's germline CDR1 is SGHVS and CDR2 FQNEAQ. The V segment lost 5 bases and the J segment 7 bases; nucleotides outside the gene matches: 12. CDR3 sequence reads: CASSPGTSGAKGTQYF. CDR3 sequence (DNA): TGTGCCAGCAGCCCTGGGACTAGCGGCGCTAAAGGGACCCAGTACTTC.

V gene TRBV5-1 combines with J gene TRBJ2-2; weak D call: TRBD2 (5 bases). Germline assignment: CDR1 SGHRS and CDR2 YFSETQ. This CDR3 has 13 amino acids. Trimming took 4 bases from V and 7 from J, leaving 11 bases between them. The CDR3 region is CASSELAGGELFF. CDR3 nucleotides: TGCGCCAGCAGCGAGCTAGCTGGCGGGGAGCTGTTTTTT.

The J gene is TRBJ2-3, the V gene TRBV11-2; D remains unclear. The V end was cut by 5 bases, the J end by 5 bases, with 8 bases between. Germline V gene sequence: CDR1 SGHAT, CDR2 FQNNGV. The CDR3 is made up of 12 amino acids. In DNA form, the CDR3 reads TGTGCCAGCAGCCCGAACAGAGATACGCAGTATTTT. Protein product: CASSPNRDTQYF.